Listed below are T cell receptor beta chains from one sample, sequenced in a study of blood T cell repertoires in COVID-19. Measured with immunoSEQ multiplex PCR; TCRdb has only the in-frame clones, and not every one. The table lists some 210,000 clones, around 82% of them singletons. Source material: PBMCs or T cells enriched from blood (not recorded which). These receptors all come from a man aged 25 to 40 with acute COVID-19. Both conserved end residues are part of each CDR3.

V,CDR3
TRBV4-1,CASSHSRDRAGDTQYF
TRBV7-2,CASSFLPIRTGSNQPQHF
TRBV6-5,CASRRLEVPEAFF
TRBV18,CASSPLYQETQYF
TRBV9,CASSVGVQGIDALYGYTF
TRBV20-1,CSASRAGDRDIQYF
TRBV4-2,CASSRDRVVSPLHF
TRBV7-9,CASSLSLSTDTQYF
TRBV7-9,CASSPPTGDGNTIYF
TRBV6-5,CASRTGNINEKLFF
TRBV2,CATSGAYNEQFF
TRBV9,CASSVAGGGTDTQYF
TRBV27,CASSGDRDSNGYTF
TRBV27,CASSPPSSYNSPLHF
TRBV5-1,CASSLASGNNQPQHF